The clone carrying this T cell receptor beta chain was counted between two and nine times. Its antigen is as yet unknown. This sample was taken from a study of T cells after yellow fever vaccination. The wider study: Preparation of fractions with low cell numbers was performed using SMART-Seq v4 Ultra Low Input.

TCRdb re-called the 5' RACE reads through MiXCR, storing one row per CDR3 protein. This sample has some 150,000 distinct CDR3 sequences, with about a tenth found just once. Findings of the study overall: Overall, a small share of clonotypes was seen in both CD4 and CD8 compartments. Abundant clonotypes (contaminants from the bulk population) could be present in FACS-sorted repertoires. Subsequent booster samples again held most clones from primary vaccination (more than 95% CD4, about 90% CD8).

This specimen consisted of CD8+ T cells sorted from PBMCs, obtained 45 days after the yellow fever booster vaccination. The receptor comes from a man aged 18 to 29 who received the YFV17D yellow fever vaccine.

The CDR3 DNA sequence: TGTGCCAGCAGTTTACGGCAGACAGATACGCAGTATTTT. This sequence encodes CASSLRQTDTQYF. The rearrangement joins TRBV28 to TRBJ2-3; D unresolved. Looked up from germline, CDR1 is MDHEN and CDR2 is SYDVKM. The CDR3 extends over 13 amino acids. V was trimmed by 2 bases and J by 3 bases, leaving 6 bases between them. Looking up the rest from reference TRBV28 and TRBJ2-3 gives the full variable domain: DVKVTQSSRYLVKRTGEKVFLECVQDMDHENMFWYRQDPGLGLRLIYFSYDVKMKEKGDIPEGYSVSREKKERFSLILESASTNQTSMYLCASSLRQTDTQYFGPGTRLTVL.